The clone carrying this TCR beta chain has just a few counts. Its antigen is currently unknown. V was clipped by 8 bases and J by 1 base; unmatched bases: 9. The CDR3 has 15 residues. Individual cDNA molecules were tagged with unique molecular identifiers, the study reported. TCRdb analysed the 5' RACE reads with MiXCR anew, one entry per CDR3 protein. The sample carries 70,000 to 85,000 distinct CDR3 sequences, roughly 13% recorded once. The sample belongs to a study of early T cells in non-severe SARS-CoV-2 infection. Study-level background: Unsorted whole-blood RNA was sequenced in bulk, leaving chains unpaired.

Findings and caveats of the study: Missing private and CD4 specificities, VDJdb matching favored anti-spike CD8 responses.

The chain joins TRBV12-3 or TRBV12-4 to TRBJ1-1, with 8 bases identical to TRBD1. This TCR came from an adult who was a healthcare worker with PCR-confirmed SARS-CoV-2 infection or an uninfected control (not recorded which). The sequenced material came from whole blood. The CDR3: CASFSGTGGNTEAFF. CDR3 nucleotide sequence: TGTGCCAGCTTTTCAGGGACAGGCGGGAACACTGAAGCTTTCTTT.